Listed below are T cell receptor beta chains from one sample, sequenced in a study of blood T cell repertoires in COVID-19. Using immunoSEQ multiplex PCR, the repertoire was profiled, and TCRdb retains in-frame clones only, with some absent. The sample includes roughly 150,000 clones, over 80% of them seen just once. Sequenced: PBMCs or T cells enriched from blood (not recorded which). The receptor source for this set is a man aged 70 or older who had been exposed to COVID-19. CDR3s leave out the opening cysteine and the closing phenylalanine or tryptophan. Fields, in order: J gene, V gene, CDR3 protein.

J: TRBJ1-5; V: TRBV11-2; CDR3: ASSLEPGQQPQH
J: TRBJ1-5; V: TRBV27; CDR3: ASSLNRAGNQPQH
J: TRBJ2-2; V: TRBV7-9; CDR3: ASSPPGTSSTGELF
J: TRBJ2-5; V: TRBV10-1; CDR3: ASNGTQY
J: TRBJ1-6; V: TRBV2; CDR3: ASRQATNSPLH
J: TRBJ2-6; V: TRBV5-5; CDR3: ASSLSSSGIYSGANVLT
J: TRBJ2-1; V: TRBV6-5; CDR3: ATRTGNYNEQF
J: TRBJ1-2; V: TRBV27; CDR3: ASSLGGGGGYT
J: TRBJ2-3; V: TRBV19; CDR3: ASSIGLAGKADTQY
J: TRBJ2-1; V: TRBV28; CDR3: ASSSGLAGGPRDEQF
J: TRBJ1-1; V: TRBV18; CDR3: ASSPSQAAEAF
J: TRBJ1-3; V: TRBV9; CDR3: ASSGQGQGGNTIY
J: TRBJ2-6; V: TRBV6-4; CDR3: ASRTGTLPSGANVLT
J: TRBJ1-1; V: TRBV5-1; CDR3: ASSGQGVGTEAF
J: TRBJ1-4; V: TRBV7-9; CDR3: ASSPTAAKLF
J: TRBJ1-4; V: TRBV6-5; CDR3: ASSLGGEKLF
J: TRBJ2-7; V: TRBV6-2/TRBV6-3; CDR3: ASSLAGGYEQY